Below are 9 T cell receptor beta chains sequenced from a single sample in a study of patients and donors after allogeneic stem cell transplantation. TCRdb reanalysed the RT-PCR reads using MiXCR and keeps one entry per CDR3 protein. The table has roughly 230,000 distinct CDR3 sequences, 13% to 15% seen once. Sequencing was carried out using blood, either unsorted or a sorted T cell fraction (not recorded which). The receptors originated from a human donor who was either an allogeneic HSCT recipient or a stem cell or donor lymphocyte infusion donor (not recorded which). It is not recorded whose cells these are; they may come from a transplant donor.

The chain is built from TRBV6-5 and TRBJ1-2; a weak D match, TRBD1 (5 bases). V lost 0 bases and J lost 8, with 16 bases in between. Germline V gene lookup returns CDR1 MNHEY and CDR2 SVGAGI. The CDR3 covers 15 residues. The CDR3 DNA reads TGTGCCAGCAGTTACTCGAGACAGATCCTGGGAGGCTACACCTTC. Translating gives CASSYSRQILGGYTF.

This clonotype showed up many times. The V call is TRBV7-3, the J call TRBJ2-3; TRBD2 is a possible D gene (6 bases). V was cut by 5 bases and J by 5 bases, with 11 bases left in between. Germline CDR1 and CDR2: SGHTA and FQGTGA. CDR3 size: 13 residues. The CDR3 is CASSPRRGDTQYF. CDR3 DNA sequence: TGTGCCAGCAGCCCCAGGAGGGGAGATACGCAGTATTTT.

V usage is TRBV7-8 and J usage is TRBJ2-3; a possible D gene is TRBD2 (6 bases). Germline values: CDR1 SGHVS, CDR2 FQNEAQ. V gave up 5 bases and J gave up 3 bases, with 21 bases separating them. This CDR3 spans 17 amino acids. CDR3 bases: TGTGCCAGCAGCCCAAACCGCCGGAGGGCCTATACAGATACGCAGTATTTT. Protein: CASSPNRRRAYTDTQYF.

Only a few counts were recorded for this clonotype. The J gene is TRBJ2-2, the V gene TRBV19; TRBD1 matches at 7 bases. The V gene's germline CDR1 is LNHDA and CDR2 SQIVND (reference sequence). J lost 5 bases, V lost 8 bases, and 8 bases had no gene match. This CDR3 is built from 14 residues. The CDR3, as DNA: TGTGCCAGTTCAATAGGGGGCCAAACCGGGGAGCTGTTTTTT. It codes for CASSIGGQTGELFF. Full variable domain (remainder filled in from reference TRBV19 and TRBJ2-2): DGGITQSPKYLFRKEGQNVTLSCEQNLNHDAMYWYRQDPGQGLRLIYYSQIVNDFQKGDIAEGYSVSREKKESFPLTVTSAQKNPTAFYLCASSIGGQTGELFFGEGSRLTVL.

There are a few counts of this clonotype. J is TRBJ1-2 and V is TRBV2; possibly TRBD1 for D (6 bases). Germline V gene data show CDR1 as SNHLY and CDR2 as FYNNEI. CDR3 size: 16 residues. Between the trimmed V and J ends, which lost 3 bases and 4 bases, there was a span of 18 bases. DNA for the CDR3: TGTGCCAGCAGTGACGGGGGGCTAATAAGCGGCTATGGCTACACCTTC. Protein sequence: CASSDGGLISGYGYTF. Filled out from reference TRBV2 and TRBJ1-2, the complete variable domain reads EPEVTQTPSHQVTQMGQEVILRCVPISNHLYFYWYRQILGQKVEFLVSFYNNEISEKSEIFDDQFSVERPDGSNFTLKIRSTKLEDSAMYFCASSDGGLISGYGYTFGSGTRLTVV.

This clonotype was found a few times. J is TRBJ1-4 and V is TRBV6-5; D may be TRBD1 (5 bases). The CDR3 has 17 amino acids. Germline V gives CDR1 MNHEY, CDR2 SVGAGI. Deletions cut 2 bases from V and 10 bases from J, with 23 bases between. The CDR3 nucleotides are TGTGCCAGCAGTTACGTTTGGGGCAGCCCTACTGAGGGAAAACTGTTTTTT. It encodes CASSYVWGSPTEGKLFF.

V usage is TRBV3-1 and J usage is TRBJ1-5; perhaps TRBD1 as D (5 bases). The CDR3 has 18 amino acids. In germline, CDR1 is LGHDT, CDR2 YNNKEL (reference sequence). Trimming stripped 4 bases from V and 0 bases from J, with 19 bases between. This CDR3 reads CASSRSRGGDNSNQPQHF. The CDR3 region has the DNA TGTGCCAGCAGCCGAAGCCGTGGGGGTGACAATAGCAATCAGCCCCAGCATTTT.

This clonotype was counted ten times or more. The V gene is TRBV19, the J gene TRBJ2-7, with 10 bases fitting TRBD2. This CDR3 is built from 15 residues. CDR1 and CDR2 from the germline V gene are LNHDA and SQIVND (reference sequence). J was trimmed by 3 bases and V by 2 bases; bases with no gene match: 4. The CDR3 DNA reads TGTGCCAGTAGTATACCACTAGCGGGACTCTACGAGCAGTACTTC. This translates into CASSIPLAGLYEQYF. Filled out from reference TRBV19 and TRBJ2-7, the complete variable domain reads DGGITQSPKYLFRKEGQNVTLSCEQNLNHDAMYWYRQDPGQGLRLIYYSQIVNDFQKGDIAEGYSVSREKKESFPLTVTSAQKNPTAFYLCASSIPLAGLYEQYFGPGTRLTVT.

The rearrangement uses TRBV5-1 and TRBJ2-5; D unresolved. CDR3 size: 14 residues. Germline-derived CDR1 and CDR2 are SGHRS and YFSETQ. V dropped 1 base and J dropped 2 bases, with 9 bases sitting between them. The CDR3 protein is CASSLNSAQETQYF. The CDR3 nucleotides read TGCGCCAGCAGCTTGAACTCAGCACAAGAGACCCAGTACTTC.